This T cell receptor (beta chain) was identified in a study of shared clonotypes between healthy human individuals (dated by TCRdb to the early 2020s). In terms of the full investigation: The cohort comprised a couple of women and a few men aged 18 to 49 years. To increase sequencing depth and limit assay-specific biases, TCR repertoire library preparation and sequencing were carried out by different laboratories using diverse techniques. For each donor, CD4 naive and CD4 memory were each given three plates, CD8 naive was given two plates, and CD8 memory was given one plate. To estimate repertoire size and how much clonotypes are shared between individuals, the study performed deep sequencing of blood TCR repertoires from roughly five healthy adults. Leukapheresis yielded between about 0.94 and 8.9 billion PBMCs per donor.

Concerning this clone: The antigen it binds to is not known. Per-base qualities were not stored, and no clone one base away is much larger.

Donors were healthy HIV-negative adults with no recently reported acute infections or vaccinations. Every donor was a Caucasian adult living in Nashville, Tennessee, USA. Magnetic negative selection was used to enrich CD4+ T cells, after which naive cells were positively selected on CD45RA and the negative fraction became the memory subset. Blood was obtained by leukapheresis, after which PBMCs were separated by Ficoll-Histopaque density gradient centrifugation and cryopreserved in liquid nitrogen vapor phase. Purity and quantity of every magnetically sorted T cell population were checked by analytical flow cytometry. From each sorted fraction, genomic DNA was isolated and quantified by UV absorbance on a Nanodrop 2000c. The full study reports these points: Based on pairwise subsampling, the degree of clonotype sharing among donors was expected to be affected by sequencing depth. Because the study included a small number of donors, the genetic and exposure-history diversity represented was limited. Rarefaction of sorted-subset datasets indicated incomplete sequencing despite the large sequencing depth. Estimated clonotype richness was generally larger for naive than for memory subsets. Roughly 5.2% of naive CD4, 3.5% of naive CD8, about 2.4% of memory CD4, and less than 0.45% of memory CD8 clonotypes were shared across several donors. Sampling was restricted to blood, and TCR repertoires in tissue are likely to differ from TCR repertoires in blood. Higher generation probabilities were observed for clonotypes shared by all four sorted-subset donors than for non-shared clonotypes.

The CDR3 has 15 amino acids, counting the end cysteine and phenylalanine. CDR3 DNA is the only sequence kept; it has 45 bases, read in frame from the first base. According to the germline V gene (reference sequence), CDR1 reads LNHDA and CDR2 reads SQIVND. V has 5 bases trimmed and J has 7 bases trimmed; junction bases matching no gene number 10. Using the deep immunoSEQ assay, multiplex PCR amplified TCR CDR3 regions from genomic DNA. Extracted genomic DNA from each cell subset was distributed evenly across all wells of several immunoSEQ 96-well plates, and each plate was treated as a replicate. For sorted subsets, each replicate PCR was loaded with approximately 190 ng genomic DNA, equivalent to 30,000 or so T cell genomes. The purified libraries were quantified using a Qubit 3.0 fluorometer, sized with a Bioanalyzer 2100, and then quantified again using the KAPA Library Quantification kit. Every immunoSEQ 96-well plate was sequenced on a dedicated single-read 150-cycle Illumina NextSeq 550 flow cell. Concerning the study's data processing: The immunoSEQ output contained only junctional sequences without quality scores, so filtering could not match that applied to full-length reads. To assign V/J genes and CDR3, sequences were annotated against IMGT germline references using PyIR, a Python wrapper for IgBLAST v1.9. Reads with weak V/J assignments (E-value above 1e-6), missing CDR3, stop codons, out-of-frame junctions, or ambiguous translated residues were removed. V3J clonotypes were defined as sequences sharing the same inferred V gene, J gene, and CDR3 amino acid sequence. Percentage overlap between repertoires was computed as shared unique clonotypes divided by the size of the smaller repertoire. Richness of each repertoire was evaluated using RTK rarefaction, the Chao1 estimator, and Recon v2.1 estimates of unobserved clonotypes. OLGA was used to compute generation probabilities for all TCRbeta clonotypes that the gDNA method yielded from a few donors. Drawn from immuneACCESS, this table holds only the in-frame rearrangements with V and J called that TCRdb kept. Clones are partly lost; checked studies trace under half to an unresolved V gene and leave the rest unexplained. V, J and clone size are taken as reported in that table, and D and trimming were inferred from the DNA itself. The sample table shows roughly 2.6 million clones, and approximately 90% are seen once. The ten biggest clones cover roughly 0.15% of the sample.

This clonotype was sampled from a man aged 18-30 years in good health. The V gene is TRBV19 and the J gene is TRBJ2-2; TRBD1 fits 7 bases in the junction. The sequenced sample was naive CD4+ T cells sorted from blood. Taken with the paper, the label for cell subset or site translates to: CD45RA+ positively selected. The bases read TGTGCCAGTAGTCCCCCGACAGGGTTTGGCGGGGAGCTGTTTTTT. Its translation is CASSPPTGFGGELFF.